These 16 T cell receptor beta chains share one sample of origin, sequenced in a study of cytomegalovirus exposure and HLA in healthy donors (dated 2017 in TCRdb). The library came from the immunoSEQ multiplex PCR assay. For the multiplex PCR, a mixture combining 60 forward primers for TCR Vbeta segments and 13 reverse primers for TCR Jbeta segments was used. Not all clones reach the TCRdb copy of this immuneACCESS table, which keeps in-frame sequences only. Checked studies attribute under half of the gap to unresolved V genes and leave the rest unexplained. Counted in this sample were roughly 100,000 clones; around 73% of them appeared once. The ten largest clones capture approximately 3.3% of the sample. The specimen was PBMCs. The receptors come from a middle-aged woman in good health and CMV-seronegative.

V gene TRBV6-4 combines with J gene TRBJ2-6; weak D call: TRBD1 (5 bases). CDR3 length equals 16 residues. Deletions cut 2 bases from V and 0 bases from J, with 8 bases between. Germline CDR1 is MRHNA and CDR2 is SNTAGT. CDR3 in amino acids: CASSDTGLSGANVLTF. The DNA for the CDR3 is TGTGCCAGCAGTGACACAGGCCTCTCTGGGGCCAACGTCCTGACTTTC.

This sequence joins TRBV27 and TRBJ2-4; D unclear. This CDR3 has 15 residues. Looked up from germline, CDR1 is MNHEY and CDR2 is SMNVEV (reference sequence). V lost 3 bases and J 0 bases, leaving 9 bases between the germline ends. The DNA of the CDR3 is TGTGCCAGCAGTTTTATTACAGAAGCCAAAAACATTCAGTACTTC. Amino acid sequence: CASSFITEAKNIQYF.

This rearrangement joins TRBV19 to TRBJ1-5; no clear D gene. Looked up from germline, CDR1 is LNHDA and CDR2 is SQIVND (reference sequence). Between the trimmed V and J ends, which lost 4 bases and 0 bases, there was a span of 22 bases. The CDR3 covers 19 residues. In nucleotides, the CDR3 is TGTGCCAGTAGTAGAGGTGGAGCATCCGGGAGGGATAGCAATCAGCCCCAGCATTTT. It yields the protein CASSRGGASGRDSNQPQHF.

This clone was recorded only once. The chain recombines TRBV7-2 with TRBJ2-3; 9 bases are a match to TRBD1. V was clipped by 0 bases and J by 5 bases; unmatched bases: 6. The germline V gene has CDR1 SGHTA and CDR2 FQGNSA. This CDR3 is 16 amino acids long. CDR3 amino acids: CASSLAGTGYRDTQYF. The CDR3 nucleotides read TGTGCCAGCAGCTTAGCGGGGACAGGGTATAGAGATACGCAGTATTTT.

The chain uses TRBV5-1 and TRBJ2-2; D ambiguous. CDR1 SGHRS and CDR2 YFSETQ come from the germline V gene. The CDR3 length is 14 residues. Trimming pared 3 bases from V and 4 bases from J, leaving 10 bases between. The CDR3 DNA follows: TGCGCCAGCAGCTCGGAGTCACGCACCGGGGAGCTGTTTTTT. Protein product: CASSSESRTGELFF.

V usage is TRBV18 and J usage is TRBJ2-5, with no clear D. Germline V gene lookup returns CDR1 KGHSH and CDR2 LQKENI. This CDR3 has 13 residues. V was trimmed by 3 bases and J by 0 bases, leaving 5 bases between them. The CDR3 DNA reads TGTGCCAGCTCACCCTCTTACCAAGAGACCCAGTACTTC. Its protein product is CASSPSYQETQYF. Full variable domain (missing parts from reference TRBV18 and TRBJ2-5): NAGVMQNPRHLVRRRGQEARLRCSPMKGHSHVYWYRQLPEEGLKFMVYLQKENIIDESGMPKERFSAEFPKEGPSILRIQQVVRGDSAAYFCASSPSYQETQYFGPGTRLLVL.

The gene calls are TRBV4-1 and TRBJ2-1; 14 positions match TRBD2. CDR1 is MGHRA and CDR2 is YSYEKL in the germline V gene. The V gene end was trimmed by 0 bases and the J gene end by 0 bases; junction bases not matched to a gene: 7. This CDR3 has 20 amino acids. Written as DNA, the CDR3 is TGCGCCAGCAGCCAAGATCGGACTAGCGGGAGGTGGTCCTCCTACAATGAGCAGTTCTTC. Protein: CASSQDRTSGRWSSYNEQFF.

The chain combines TRBV7-6 with TRBJ1-6; no clear D gene. V was cut by 2 bases and J by 7 bases, with 15 bases left in between. Germline V gene data show CDR1 as SGHVS and CDR2 as FNYEAQ. The CDR3 length is 16 residues. CDR3 coding DNA: TGTGCCAGCAGCTTACGGCCCTGGGGAGAGAATTCACCCCTCCACTTT. It is translated as CASSLRPWGENSPLHF.

This clone turned up a few times. This chain uses TRBV7-2 with TRBJ1-1; TRBD1 might be the D (5 bases). This CDR3 is built from 16 residues. Germline V gene lookup returns CDR1 SGHTA and CDR2 FQGNSA. V lost 1 base, J lost 5 bases, and 17 bases lay in between. The CDR3 spells CASSLEAGRLRTEAFF. CDR3 in DNA: TGTGCCAGCAGCTTAGAGGCAGGGCGTCTGAGAACTGAAGCTTTCTTT.

The rearrangement links TRBV29-1 to TRBJ2-1; D remains ambiguous. The germline V gene has CDR1 SQVTM and CDR2 ANQGSEA. There are 10 residues in the CDR3. V was clipped by 5 bases and J by 3 bases, with 2 bases between them. The CDR3 nucleotides read TGCAGCGTTCACTACAATGAGCAGTTCTTC. Translated, it gives CSVHYNEQFF.

The rearrangement uses TRBV27 and TRBJ2-1, with 7 positions matching TRBD2. Trimming removed 0 bases from V and 7 bases from J; junction bases left unmatched: 9. CDR3 length: 16 amino acids. The germline V gene has CDR1 MNHEY and CDR2 SMNVEV (reference sequence). CDR3 nucleotides: TGTGCCAGCAGTTTATCCCCGGCGGGAGTAAAGAATGAGCAGTTCTTC. It yields the protein CASSLSPAGVKNEQFF.

This clone occurred a few times. J is TRBJ1-1 and V is TRBV6-1; D is unresolved. The CDR3 is made up of 14 amino acids. Germline V gene data show CDR1 as MNHNS and CDR2 as SASEGT. Between the trimmed V and J ends, which lost 2 bases and 10 bases, there was a span of 17 bases. CDR3 sequence (DNA): TGTGCCAGCAGTGAAATATCGGGGAAGTCGGGAGCTTTCTTT. Translating it yields CASSEISGKSGAFF.

This chain's CDR3 is CASSLGTVNGELFF. CDR3 DNA: TGTGCCAGCAGCTTAGGGACAGTAAACGGGGAGCTGTTTTTT. This chain joins TRBV7-2 and TRBJ2-2, with a weak D call TRBD1 (6 bases). Trimming stripped 1 base from V and 7 bases from J, with 10 bases between. The CDR3 contains 14 residues. Germline assignment: CDR1 SGHTA and CDR2 FQGNSA.

The rearrangement uses TRBV19 and TRBJ2-5, with 10 bases fitting TRBD1. J gave up 4 bases and V 6 bases, and 8 bases lay outside the gene matches. CDR1 is LNHDA and CDR2 is SQIVND in the germline V gene (reference sequence). The CDR3 extends over 15 amino acids. CDR3 sequence (DNA): TGTGCCAGTAGCCCCTCGGGACAGGGGAGAGAGACCCAGTACTTC. This sequence encodes CASSPSGQGRETQYF.

This chain joins TRBV9 and TRBJ2-5, with a tentative D call TRBD2 (6 bases). CDR3 length: 13 amino acids. Germline V gives CDR1 SGDLS, CDR2 YYNGEE. Trimming removed 3 bases at V and 3 bases at J, with 9 bases between. The CDR3 DNA reads TGTGCCAGCAGCGCCTCGGGGGAAGAGACCCAGTACTTC. As protein: CASSASGEETQYF. The whole variable domain, filled in from reference TRBV9 and TRBJ2-5, reads DSGVTQTPKHLITATGQRVTLRCSPRSGDLSVYWYQQSLDQGLQFLIQYYNGEERAKGNILERFSAQQFPDLHSELNLSSLELGDSALYFCASSASGEETQYFGPGTRLLVL.

The chain uses TRBV7-2 and TRBJ2-1, with 7 bases that match TRBD2. The V gene end was trimmed by 1 base and the J gene end by 7 bases; junction bases not matched to a gene: 7. The CDR3 covers 15 residues. The germline gives CDR1 SGHTA, CDR2 FQGNSA. The CDR3: CASSLGGGSRNEQFF. DNA for the CDR3: TGTGCCAGCAGCTTAGGTGGCGGGAGCAGGAATGAGCAGTTCTTC.